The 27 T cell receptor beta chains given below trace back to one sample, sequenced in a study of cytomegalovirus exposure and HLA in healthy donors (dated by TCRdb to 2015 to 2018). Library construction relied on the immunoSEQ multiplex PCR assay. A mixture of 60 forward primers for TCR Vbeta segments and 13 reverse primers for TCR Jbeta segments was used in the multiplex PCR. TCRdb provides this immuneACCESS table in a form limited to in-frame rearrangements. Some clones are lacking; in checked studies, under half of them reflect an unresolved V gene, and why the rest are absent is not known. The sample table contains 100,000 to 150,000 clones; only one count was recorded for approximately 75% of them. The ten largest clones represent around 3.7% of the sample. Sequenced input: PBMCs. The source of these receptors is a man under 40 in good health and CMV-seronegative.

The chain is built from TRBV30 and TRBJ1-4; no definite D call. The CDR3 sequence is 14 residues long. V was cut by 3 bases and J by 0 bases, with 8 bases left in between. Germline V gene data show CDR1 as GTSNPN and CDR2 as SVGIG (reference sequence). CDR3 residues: CAWSRRATNEKLFF. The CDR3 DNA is TGTGCCTGGAGCCGACGGGCAACTAATGAAAAACTGTTTTTT.

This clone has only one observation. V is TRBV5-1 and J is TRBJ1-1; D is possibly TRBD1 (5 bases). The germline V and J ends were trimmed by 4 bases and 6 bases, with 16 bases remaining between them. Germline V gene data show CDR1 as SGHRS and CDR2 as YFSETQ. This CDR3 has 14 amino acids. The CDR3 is CASSAQDPSAEAFF. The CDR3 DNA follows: TGCGCCAGCAGCGCACAGGATCCTTCTGCTGAAGCTTTCTTT. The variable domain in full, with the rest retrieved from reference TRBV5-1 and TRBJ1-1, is KAGVTQTPRYLIKTRGQQVTLSCSPISGHRSVSWYQQTPGQGLQFLFEYFSETQRNKGNFPGRFSGRQFSNSRSEMNVSTLELGDSALYLCASSAQDPSAEAFFGQGTRLTVV.

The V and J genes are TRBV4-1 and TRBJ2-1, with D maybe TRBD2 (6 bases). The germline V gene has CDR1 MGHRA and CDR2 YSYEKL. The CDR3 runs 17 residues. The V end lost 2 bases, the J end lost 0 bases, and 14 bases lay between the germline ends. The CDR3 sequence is CASSQHSGQSSYNEQFF. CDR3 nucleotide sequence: TGCGCCAGCAGCCAACATAGCGGTCAGAGCTCCTACAATGAGCAGTTCTTC.

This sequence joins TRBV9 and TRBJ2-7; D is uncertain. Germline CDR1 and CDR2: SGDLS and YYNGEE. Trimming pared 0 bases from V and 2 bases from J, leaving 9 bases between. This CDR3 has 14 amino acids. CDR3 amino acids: CASSVGGETYEQYF. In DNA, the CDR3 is TGTGCCAGCAGCGTAGGAGGCGAAACCTACGAGCAGTACTTC.

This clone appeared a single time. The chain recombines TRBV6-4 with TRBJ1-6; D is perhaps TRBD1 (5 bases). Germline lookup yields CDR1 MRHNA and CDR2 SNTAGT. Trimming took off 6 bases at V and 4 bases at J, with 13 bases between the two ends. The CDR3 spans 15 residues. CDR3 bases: TGTGCCAGCAGCGCCGGGGGGAGGTATAATTCACCCCTCCACTTT. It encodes CASSAGGRYNSPLHF.

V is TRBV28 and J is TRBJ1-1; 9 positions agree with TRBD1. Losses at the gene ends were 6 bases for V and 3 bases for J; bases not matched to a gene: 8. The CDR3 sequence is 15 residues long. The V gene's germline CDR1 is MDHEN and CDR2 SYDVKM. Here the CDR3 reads CASSFIGTGYTEAFF. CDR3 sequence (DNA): TGTGCCAGCAGCTTTATCGGGACAGGGTACACTGAAGCTTTCTTT. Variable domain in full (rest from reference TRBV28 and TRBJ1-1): DVKVTQSSRYLVKRTGEKVFLECVQDMDHENMFWYRQDPGLGLRLIYFSYDVKMKEKGDIPEGYSVSREKKERFSLILESASTNQTSMYLCASSFIGTGYTEAFFGQGTRLTVV.

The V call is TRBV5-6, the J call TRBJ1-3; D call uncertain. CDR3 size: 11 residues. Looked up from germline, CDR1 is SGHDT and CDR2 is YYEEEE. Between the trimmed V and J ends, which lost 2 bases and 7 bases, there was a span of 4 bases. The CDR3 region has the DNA TGTGCCAGCAGCTTTCTGAACACCATATATTTT. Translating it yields CASSFLNTIYF. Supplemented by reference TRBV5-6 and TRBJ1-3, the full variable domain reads DAGVTQSPTHLIKTRGQQVTLRCSPKSGHDTVSWYQQALGQGPQFIFQYYEEEERQRGNFPDRFSGHQFPNYSSELNVNALLLGDSALYLCASSFLNTIYFGEGSWLTVV.

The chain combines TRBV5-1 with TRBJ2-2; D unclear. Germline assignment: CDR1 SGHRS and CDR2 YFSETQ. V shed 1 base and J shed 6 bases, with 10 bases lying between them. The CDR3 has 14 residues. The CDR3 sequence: CASSLRQVAGELFF. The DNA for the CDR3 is TGCGCCAGCAGCTTGAGGCAGGTAGCCGGGGAGCTGTTTTTT.

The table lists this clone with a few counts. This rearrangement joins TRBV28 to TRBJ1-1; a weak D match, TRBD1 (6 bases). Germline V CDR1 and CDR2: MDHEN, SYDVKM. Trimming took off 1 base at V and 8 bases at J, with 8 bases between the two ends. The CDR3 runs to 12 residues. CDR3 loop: CASSLFDREAFF. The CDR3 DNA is TGTGCCAGCAGTTTATTCGACAGGGAAGCTTTCTTT.

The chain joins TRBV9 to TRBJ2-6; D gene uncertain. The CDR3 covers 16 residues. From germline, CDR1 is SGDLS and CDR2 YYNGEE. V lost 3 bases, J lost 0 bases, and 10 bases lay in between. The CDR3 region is CASSAFLFSGANVLTF. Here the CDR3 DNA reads TGTGCCAGCAGCGCCTTTTTATTCTCTGGGGCCAACGTCCTGACTTTC.

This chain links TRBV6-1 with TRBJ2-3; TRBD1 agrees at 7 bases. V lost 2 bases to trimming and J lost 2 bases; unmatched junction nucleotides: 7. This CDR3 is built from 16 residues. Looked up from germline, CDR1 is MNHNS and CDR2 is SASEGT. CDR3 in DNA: TGTGCCAGCAGTGAATCTATGCAGGGGGACACAGATACGCAGTATTTT. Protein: CASSESMQGDTDTQYF.

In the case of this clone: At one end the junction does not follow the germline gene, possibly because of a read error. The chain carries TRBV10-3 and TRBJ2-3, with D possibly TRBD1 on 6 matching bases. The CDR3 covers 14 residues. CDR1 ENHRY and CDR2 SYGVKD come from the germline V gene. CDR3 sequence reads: CAIRNPLQGEVAGF. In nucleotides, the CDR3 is TGTGCCATCAGGAATCCCTTACAGGGAGAGGTGGCGGGTTTT.

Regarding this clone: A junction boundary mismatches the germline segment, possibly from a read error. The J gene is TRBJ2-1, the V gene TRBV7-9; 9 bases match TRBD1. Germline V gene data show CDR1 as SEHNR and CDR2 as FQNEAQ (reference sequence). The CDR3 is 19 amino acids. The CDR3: CSSSLANTGGTDGYNEQFF. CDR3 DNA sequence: TGTTCCAGCAGCTTAGCAAACACAGGGGGCACGGATGGCTACAATGAGCAGTTCTTC.

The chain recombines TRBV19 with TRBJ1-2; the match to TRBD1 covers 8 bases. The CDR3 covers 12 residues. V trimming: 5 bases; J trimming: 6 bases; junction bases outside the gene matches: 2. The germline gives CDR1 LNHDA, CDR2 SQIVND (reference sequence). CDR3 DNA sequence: TGTGCCAGTAGTCAGGGGGCTCATGGCTACACCTTC. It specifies CASSQGAHGYTF. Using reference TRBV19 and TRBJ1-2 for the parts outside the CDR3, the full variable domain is DGGITQSPKYLFRKEGQNVTLSCEQNLNHDAMYWYRQDPGQGLRLIYYSQIVNDFQKGDIAEGYSVSREKKESFPLTVTSAQKNPTAFYLCASSQGAHGYTFGSGTRLTVV.

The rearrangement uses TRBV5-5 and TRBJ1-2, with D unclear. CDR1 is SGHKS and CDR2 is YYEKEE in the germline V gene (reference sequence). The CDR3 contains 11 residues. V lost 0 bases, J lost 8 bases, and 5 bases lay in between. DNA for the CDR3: TGTGCCAGCAGCTTGGGCCAGGGCTACACCTTC. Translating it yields CASSLGQGYTF.

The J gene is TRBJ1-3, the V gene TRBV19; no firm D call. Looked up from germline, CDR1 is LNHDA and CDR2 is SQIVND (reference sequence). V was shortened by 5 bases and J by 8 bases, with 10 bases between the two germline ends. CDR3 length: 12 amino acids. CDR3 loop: CASSWWGDTIYF. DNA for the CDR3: TGTGCCAGTAGTTGGTGGGGAGACACCATATATTTT.

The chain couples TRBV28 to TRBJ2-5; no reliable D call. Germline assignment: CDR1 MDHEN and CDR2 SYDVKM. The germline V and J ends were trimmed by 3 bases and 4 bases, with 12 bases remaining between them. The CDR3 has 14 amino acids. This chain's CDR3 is CASSFGHSLETQYF. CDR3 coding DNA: TGTGCCAGCAGTTTTGGTCACAGCTTAGAGACCCAGTACTTC.

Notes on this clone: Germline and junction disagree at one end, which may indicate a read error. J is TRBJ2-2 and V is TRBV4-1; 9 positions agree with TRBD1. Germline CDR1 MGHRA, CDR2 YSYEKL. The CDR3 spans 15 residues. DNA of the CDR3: TGCGCCAGCAGCCCCGGGACAGGGCTCACCGGGGAGCCGTTTTTT. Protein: CASSPGTGLTGEPFF.

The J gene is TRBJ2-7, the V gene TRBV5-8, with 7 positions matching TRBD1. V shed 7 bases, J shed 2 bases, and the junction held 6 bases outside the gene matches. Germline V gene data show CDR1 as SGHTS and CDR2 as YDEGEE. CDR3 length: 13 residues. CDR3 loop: CASQRQGTYEQYF. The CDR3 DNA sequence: TGTGCCAGCCAAAGACAGGGAACCTACGAGCAGTACTTC.

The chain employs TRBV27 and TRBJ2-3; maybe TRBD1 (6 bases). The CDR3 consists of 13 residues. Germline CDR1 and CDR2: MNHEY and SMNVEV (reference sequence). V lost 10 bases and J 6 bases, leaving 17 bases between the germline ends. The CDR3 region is CATQGPHPDTQYF. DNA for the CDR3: TGTGCCACACAGGGACCTCACCCCGATACGCAGTATTTT.

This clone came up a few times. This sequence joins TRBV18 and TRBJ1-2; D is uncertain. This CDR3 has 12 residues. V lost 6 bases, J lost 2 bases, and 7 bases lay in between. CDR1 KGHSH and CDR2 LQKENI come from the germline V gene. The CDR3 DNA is TGTGCCAGCTCCCAGGCAAACTATGGCTACACCTTC. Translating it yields CASSQANYGYTF. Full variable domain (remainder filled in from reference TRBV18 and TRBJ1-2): NAGVMQNPRHLVRRRGQEARLRCSPMKGHSHVYWYRQLPEEGLKFMVYLQKENIIDESGMPKERFSAEFPKEGPSILRIQQVVRGDSAAYFCASSQANYGYTFGSGTRLTVV.

CDR3 residues: CARGGTSSGITYEQYF. The CDR3 DNA reads as TGTGCCAGGGGGGGTACATCATCGGGGATTACCTACGAGCAGTACTTC. J is TRBJ2-7 and V is TRBV27; maybe TRBD2 (6 bases). The length of the CDR3 is 16 residues. The ends were cut back, 9 bases at V and 2 bases at J, with 23 bases in the middle. Germline CDR1 and CDR2: MNHEY and SMNVEV (reference sequence).

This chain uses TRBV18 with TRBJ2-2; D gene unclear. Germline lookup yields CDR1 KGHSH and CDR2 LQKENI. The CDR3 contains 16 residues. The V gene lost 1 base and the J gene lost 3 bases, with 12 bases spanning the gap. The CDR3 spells CASSPRQVRDTGELFF. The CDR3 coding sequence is TGTGCCAGCTCACCACGTCAGGTTCGTGACACCGGGGAGCTGTTTTTT.

The CDR3 reads CASRIGVGYGYTF. CDR3 bases: TGCGCCAGCAGGATAGGGGTGGGCTATGGCTACACCTTC. The chain has TRBV4-1 and TRBJ1-2, with D possibly being TRBD1 (5 bases). The CDR3 runs 13 residues. Germline values: CDR1 MGHRA, CDR2 YSYEKL. The ends were cut back, 6 bases at V and 4 bases at J, with 12 bases in the middle.

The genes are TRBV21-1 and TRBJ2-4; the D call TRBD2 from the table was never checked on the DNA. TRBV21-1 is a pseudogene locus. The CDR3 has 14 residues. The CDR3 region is CASSAPGGLNIQYF. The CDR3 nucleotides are TGTGCCAGCAGCGCCCCGGGGGGCTTGAACATTCAGTACTTC.

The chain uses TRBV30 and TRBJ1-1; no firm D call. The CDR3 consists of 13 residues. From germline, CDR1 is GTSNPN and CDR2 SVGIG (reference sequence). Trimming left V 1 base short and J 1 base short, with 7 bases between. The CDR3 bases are TGTGCCTGGAGTGGCACACCGAACACTGAAGCTTTCTTT. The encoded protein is CAWSGTPNTEAFF.

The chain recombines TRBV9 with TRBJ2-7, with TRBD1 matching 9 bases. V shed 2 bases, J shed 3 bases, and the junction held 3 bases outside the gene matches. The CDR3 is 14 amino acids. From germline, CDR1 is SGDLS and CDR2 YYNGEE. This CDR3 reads CASSVRGQGYEQYF. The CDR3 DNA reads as TGTGCCAGCAGCGTGAGGGGACAGGGCTACGAGCAGTACTTC.